These 15 T cell receptor beta chains share one sample of origin, sequenced in a study of metastatic and nonmetastatic thyroid tumors. TCRdb called clones again from the PCR reads with MiXCR. Counted here are tens of thousands of clones, roughly 13% occurring once; the ten biggest clones make up approximately 11%. Every patient underwent thyroid surgery untreated. Sample: blood. Every receptor here comes from a female donor with papillary thyroid cancer or a benign thyroid nodule (not recorded which). Some clones in this sample may be carry-over from other donors' samples.

Many counts were recorded for this clone. This chain connects TRBV7-2 to TRBJ2-7, with TRBD1 matching 11 bases. Looked up from germline, CDR1 is SGHTA and CDR2 is FQGNSA. The CDR3 runs 15 residues. V trimming: 5 bases; J trimming: 0 bases; junction bases outside the gene matches: 3. CDR3 sequence: CASSEGTGGSYEQYF. CDR3 DNA: TGTGCCAGCAGCGAAGGGACAGGGGGCTCCTACGAGCAGTACTTC.

This clone was seen repeatedly, ten times or more. The CDR3 region is CASSFLGLTDTQYF. CDR3 in DNA: TGTGCCAGCAGTTTTCTCGGACTCACAGATACGCAGTATTTT. The J gene is TRBJ2-3, the V gene TRBV12-3 or TRBV12-4; the D gene is possibly TRBD2 (5 bases). This CDR3 has 14 amino acids. Trimming left V 3 bases short and J 2 bases short, with 9 bases between.

This clone came up many times. V gene TRBV4-3 combines with J gene TRBJ1-3, with D possibly matching TRBD1 (5 bases). This CDR3 contains 15 residues. With 0 bases removed from V and 1 base from J, the gap between germline ends came to 7 bases. The germline V gene encodes CDR1 LGHNA and CDR2 YSLEER. The CDR3 is CASSQDRGSGNTIYF. CDR3 in DNA: TGCGCCAGCAGCCAAGATAGGGGATCTGGAAACACCATATATTTT.

This clone has ten or more counts. The genes are TRBV2 and TRBJ1-4; D is ambiguous. The CDR3 has 13 residues. The germline V gene has CDR1 SNHLY and CDR2 FYNNEI. Trimming removed 1 base from V and 10 bases from J, with 10 bases in between. The CDR3 reads CASSEGSVGKLFF. As DNA, the CDR3 is TGTGCCAGCAGTGAAGGATCGGTAGGAAAACTGTTTTTT.

This clone was seen repeatedly, ten times or more. This chain links TRBV6-1 with TRBJ1-2, with a tentative D call TRBD1 (5 bases). From germline, CDR1 is MNHNS and CDR2 SASEGT. V lost 2 bases and J lost 7, with 8 bases in between. The CDR3 totals 12 residues. In nucleotides, the CDR3 is TGTGCCAGCAGTGAATTGGGGGTTGGCTACACCTTC. Its translation: CASSELGVGYTF.

This clone was counted many times. The chain's CDR3 is CASSYRISPGQRSYEQYF. CDR3 nucleotides: TGTGCCAGCAGTTACCGTATTAGCCCGGGACAGCGTTCCTACGAGCAGTACTTC. This rearrangement joins TRBV6-2 or TRBV6-3 to TRBJ2-7; TRBD1 matches 7 bases. The germline V gene has CDR1 MNHEY and CDR2 SVGEGT. The length of the CDR3 is 18 residues. V was pared by 2 bases and J by 1 base, with 14 bases of the junction left unmatched.

This clone was detected many times. The rearrangement links TRBV27 to TRBJ2-3, with no clear D. Germline V CDR1 and CDR2: MNHEY, SMNVEV (reference sequence). Deletions cut 6 bases from V and 1 base from J, with 14 bases between. CDR3 length equals 15 residues. As DNA, the CDR3 is TGTGCCAGCAGCCCCGGGCGGAAACGCACAGATACGCAGTATTTT. Translation gives CASSPGRKRTDTQYF.

This clone was counted at least ten times. V usage is TRBV5-6 and J usage is TRBJ1-2; 7 bases fit TRBD1. Germline lookup yields CDR1 SGHDT and CDR2 YYEEEE. The CDR3 runs to 14 residues. V lost 1 base to trimming and J lost 6 bases; unmatched junction nucleotides: 6. In DNA form, the CDR3 reads TGTGCCAGCAGCTTGACAGGGGAGGATCATGGCTACACCTTC. Translating gives CASSLTGEDHGYTF.

V usage is TRBV6-1 and J usage is TRBJ2-7; TRBD2 might be the D (6 bases). Germline V gene lookup returns CDR1 MNHNS and CDR2 SASEGT. CDR3 length: 15 amino acids. V lost 5 bases and J lost 5, with 19 bases in between. The CDR3 loop reads CASSSGGVVFHEQYF. Written as DNA, the CDR3 is TGTGCCAGCAGTAGTGGAGGGGTAGTTTTCCACGAGCAGTACTTC.

This clone has a count of ten or more. The chain employs TRBV15 and TRBJ2-2; D is tentatively TRBD1 or TRBD2 (6 bases each). Trimming took off 6 bases at V and 3 bases at J, with 14 bases between the two ends. CDR1 and CDR2 (germline): LNHNV, YYDKDF (reference sequence). The CDR3 extends over 15 amino acids. For the CDR3, the DNA is TGTGCCACCAGACGAGAGGGGGGCTACACCGGGGAGCTGTTTTTT. Translating gives CATRREGGYTGELFF. The complete variable domain, with remaining parts taken from reference TRBV15 and TRBJ2-2, reads DAMVIQNPRYQVTQFGKPVTLSCSQTLNHNVMYWYQQKSSQAPKLLFHYYDKDFNNEADTPDNFQSRRPNTSFCFLDIRSPGLGDTAMYLCATRREGGYTGELFFGEGSRLTVL.

This clone came up once. This may be a read error: a much more frequent sequence differs by one nucleotide. The chain recombines TRBV5-4 with TRBJ2-1, with no clear D. The CDR3 totals 12 residues. Germline CDR1 SGHNT, CDR2 YYREEE (reference sequence). V shed 3 bases and J shed 7 bases, with 8 bases lying between them. CDR3: CASSSTVNEQFF. DNA of the CDR3: TGTGCCAGCAGCTCCACGGTGAATGAGCAGTTCTTC.

The sample holds many counts of this clone. The chain employs TRBV20-1 and TRBJ2-7; TRBD2 matches 11 bases. The germline CDR1 and CDR2 sequences are DFQATT and SNEGSKA (reference sequence). The V gene end was trimmed by 0 bases and the J gene end by 4 bases; junction bases not matched to a gene: 8. The CDR3 totals 16 residues. The CDR3 DNA follows: TGCAGTGCTAGAGATTTCAAAACTAGCGGGAGTTACGAGCAGTACTTC. As protein: CSARDFKTSGSYEQYF.

This clone was counted at least ten times. The chain has TRBV6-1 and TRBJ1-5, with 8 positions matching TRBD1. V lost 6 bases and J lost 1; bases outside the gene matches: 5. The germline gives CDR1 MNHNS, CDR2 SASEGT. This CDR3 spans 15 amino acids. DNA of the CDR3: TGTGCCAGCAGGGAAACAGGGGGGAGCAATCAGCCCCAGCATTTT. Its protein is CASRETGGSNQPQHF.

This clone was observed a handful of times. The chain carries TRBV4-1 and TRBJ2-1; perhaps TRBD1 as D (6 bases). Trimming took off 3 bases at V and 5 bases at J, with 23 bases between the two ends. Looked up from germline, CDR1 is MGHRA and CDR2 is YSYEKL. The CDR3 extends over 18 amino acids. The CDR3 loop is CASSHPAITRGVDNEQFF. Written as DNA, the CDR3 is TGCGCCAGCAGCCACCCAGCCATCACCAGGGGCGTAGACAATGAGCAGTTCTTC.

The chain uses TRBV19 and TRBJ2-7; D is ambiguous. There are 16 residues in the CDR3. Looked up from germline, CDR1 is LNHDA and CDR2 is SQIVND (reference sequence). The V gene lost 5 bases and the J gene lost 2 bases, with 19 bases spanning the gap. CDR3 in DNA: TGTGCCAGTAGTCTACGGGCCAGGCCTCAAGCCTACGAGCAGTACTTC. This sequence encodes CASSLRARPQAYEQYF.